This T cell receptor beta chain appears in the sequencing data of a study of PD-L1 blockade in urothelial cancer. Time point here: pretreatment peripheral blood. Generated by immunoSEQ multiplex PCR, the TCRdb table keeps only in-frame clones and is missing some. The sample has 45,000 to 60,000 clones, 82% seen once. The CDR3 is 16 amino acids. CDR1 and CDR2 from the germline V gene are SGHRS and YFSETQ. V dropped 2 bases and J dropped 10 bases, with 19 bases sitting between them. The chain employs TRBV5-1 and TRBJ1-6, with D unclear. The material sequenced was PBMCs, taken around atezolizumab (anti-PD-L1) treatment. The source is a man aged 50 or older with urothelial cancer. CDR3 region: CASSLLGRVVGSPLHF. The DNA of the CDR3 is TGCGCCAGCAGCTTACTTGGGAGGGTTGTTGGATCACCCCTCCACTTT.